Listed here are 2 T cell receptor beta chains from one sample, sequenced in a study of T-cell memory formation after mild COVID-19. TCRdb itself ran the 5' RACE reads through MiXCR, one entry per CDR3 protein. The repertoire holds fewer than 50,000 distinct CDR3 sequences, with 8% to 10% as singletons. Sequencing was carried out using PBMCs or a T cell subset sorted from them (not recorded which). These receptors originate from an adult woman who had mild COVID-19 (a few samples of this study predate the infection). Cell type and time point are not known.

The chain uses TRBV7-2 and TRBJ1-5; TRBD1 might be the D (5 bases). V was shortened by 3 bases and J by 8 bases, with 14 bases between the two germline ends. Germline V lookup: CDR1 SGHTA, CDR2 FQGNSA. This CDR3 region has 14 residues. The CDR3, as DNA: TGTGCCAGCAGCTTCGAGCCAGGGTTGAAGCCCCAGCATTTT. As protein: CASSFEPGLKPQHF. The whole variable domain, filled in from reference TRBV7-2 and TRBJ1-5, reads GAGVSQSPSNKVTEKGKDVELRCDPISGHTALYWYRQSLGQGLEFLIYFQGNSAPDKSGLPSDRFSAERTGGSVSTLTIQRTQQEDSAVYLCASSFEPGLKPQHFGDGTRLSIL.

This clonotype was seen more than once but under ten times. The chain joins TRBV20-1 to TRBJ2-7, with TRBD1 as a possible D gene (5 bases). This CDR3 comprises 11 residues. The germline V gene has CDR1 DFQATT and CDR2 SNEGSKA (reference sequence). The V gene lost 2 bases and the J gene lost 3 bases, with 5 bases spanning the gap. The CDR3 spells CSARQGYEQYF. In DNA form, the CDR3 reads TGCAGTGCTAGACAGGGCTACGAGCAGTACTTC.